This passage covers 22 T cell receptor beta chains from one sample sequenced in a study of blood T cell repertoires in COVID-19. Profiled with immunoSEQ multiplex PCR; TCRdb holds only in-frame clones, not every one. The sample lists over 90,000 clones, around 90% occurring once. The sample taken for sequencing was peripheral blood. The receptor set was obtained from a man between 50 and 59 years old with active or convalescent COVID-19.

The chain couples TRBV24-1 to TRBJ1-1, with D perhaps TRBD1 (6 bases). V gave up 0 bases and J gave up 6 bases, with 7 bases separating them. CDR1 KGHDR and CDR2 SFDVKD come from the germline V gene. This CDR3 spans 13 amino acids. The CDR3 nucleotides are TGTGCCACCAGTGATTTGGAGGGGGCTGAAGCTTTCTTT. Translated, it gives CATSDLEGAEAFF.

The table lists this clone with a count of one. This rearrangement joins TRBV24-1 to TRBJ1-1, with D tentatively TRBD1 (5 bases). CDR3 length: 14 residues. The germline V and J ends were trimmed by 3 bases and 2 bases, with 9 bases remaining between them. Germline CDR1 KGHDR, CDR2 SFDVKD. The CDR3 DNA is TGTGCCACCAGTGATGGCAGGGTCAACACTGAAGCTTTCTTT. It translates to CATSDGRVNTEAFF.

The sample holds one count of this clone. The genes are TRBV5-4 and TRBJ1-5, with 8 bases lining up with TRBD1. This CDR3 is built from 14 residues. V gave up 4 bases and J gave up 3 bases; unmatched junction bases: 3. CDR1 SGHNT and CDR2 YYREEE come from the germline V gene (reference sequence). CDR3: CASSKQGDNQPQHF. The CDR3 DNA reads as TGTGCCAGCAGCAAACAGGGGGACAATCAGCCCCAGCATTTT.

This chain uses TRBV19 with TRBJ1-1, with D perhaps matching TRBD1 (5 bases). Germline V gene lookup returns CDR1 LNHDA and CDR2 SQIVND (reference sequence). The CDR3 consists of 14 residues. V dropped 6 bases and J dropped 0 bases, with 11 bases sitting between them. CDR3 nucleotides: TGTGCCAGTAGCTCAGGGCTTATGAACACTGAAGCTTTCTTT. This sequence encodes CASSSGLMNTEAFF.

This clone was picked up one time. This sequence joins TRBV9 and TRBJ1-3, with no clear D. The germline gives CDR1 SGDLS, CDR2 YYNGEE. The CDR3 contains 14 residues. Trimming shortened V by 3 bases and J by 2 bases, and 9 bases separated the two germline ends. The CDR3 bases are TGTGCCAGCAGCGGGACTCTAGCTGGAAACACCATATATTTT. Amino acid sequence: CASSGTLAGNTIYF.

Concerning this clone: The same CDR3 arises from other DNA sequences in this sample as well. V is TRBV7-2 and J is TRBJ1-1, with 8 bases identical to TRBD1. After removal of 5 bases from V and 2 bases from J, the junction contained 4 bases not matched to a gene. CDR1 is SGHTA, CDR2 FQGNSA, per germline. This CDR3 is built from 14 residues. CDR3 loop: CASSPGQGNTEAFF. The CDR3 DNA sequence: TGTGCCAGCAGCCCCGGACAGGGCAACACTGAAGCTTTCTTT.

The sample holds one count of this clone. The chain carries TRBV2 and TRBJ2-3, with 9 bases matching TRBD2. The V segment lost 11 bases and the J segment 6 bases; nucleotides outside the gene matches: 12. The CDR3 covers 14 residues. Germline V gene lookup returns CDR1 SNHLY and CDR2 FYNNEI. The CDR3 loop is CASLGGGASDTQYF. Written as DNA, the CDR3 is TGTGCCTCACTGGGCGGGGGGGCCTCGGATACGCAGTATTTT.

The rearrangement uses TRBV4-3 and TRBJ1-1; 8 bases line up with TRBD1. The CDR3 loop spans 16 amino acids. V shed 4 bases, J shed 3 bases, and the junction held 10 bases outside the gene matches. The germline gives CDR1 LGHNA, CDR2 YSLEER. The CDR3 loop reads CASSPPPGGFYTEAFF. The CDR3 DNA reads as TGCGCCAGCAGCCCTCCCCCAGGGGGCTTTTACACTGAAGCTTTCTTT.

The V call is TRBV5-1, the J call TRBJ2-3, with a possible D match to TRBD1 (6 bases). V lost 2 bases to trimming and J lost 2 bases, with 9 bases between them. Germline values: CDR1 SGHRS, CDR2 YFSETQ. The CDR3 loop spans 14 amino acids. CDR3 loop: CASSLQGYTDTQYF. For the CDR3, the DNA is TGCGCCAGCAGCTTACAGGGTTACACAGATACGCAGTATTTT.

The sample holds a few counts of this clone. This CDR3 is CASSPGQGAWVDSPLHF. The CDR3 DNA reads TGTGCCAGCAGCCCGGGACAGGGTGCGTGGGTGGACTCACCCCTCCACTTT. V is TRBV13 and J is TRBJ1-6, with 9 bases identical to TRBD1. The CDR3 length is 17 residues. CDR1 and CDR2 from the germline V gene are PRHDT and FYEKMQ (reference sequence). V shed 5 bases, J shed 10 bases, and the junction held 15 bases outside the gene matches.

This chain joins TRBV6-6 and TRBJ2-2; D gene ambiguous. From germline, CDR1 is MNHNY and CDR2 SVGAGI (reference sequence). The V gene lost 2 bases and the J gene lost 3 bases, with 4 bases spanning the gap. CDR3 length: 13 amino acids. CDR3 loop: CASSYADTGELFF. The CDR3 DNA reads TGTGCCAGCAGTTACGCGGACACCGGGGAGCTGTTTTTT.

This clone showed up just once. V is TRBV27 and J is TRBJ1-1; no clear D gene. V was trimmed by 6 bases and J by 7 bases, leaving 9 bases between them. The germline CDR1 and CDR2 sequences are MNHEY and SMNVEV (reference sequence). The CDR3 has 11 amino acids. The chain's CDR3 is CASRSGSEAFF. As DNA, the CDR3 is TGTGCCAGCAGATCTGGTAGTGAAGCTTTCTTT.

Comments on this clone: The sample has other DNA sequences that encode this CDR3 too. This chain joins TRBV6-5 and TRBJ2-2; D is uncertain. V gave up 6 bases and J gave up 1 base, with 12 bases separating them. Germline CDR1 reads MNHEY; CDR2 reads SVGAGI. The CDR3 loop spans 15 amino acids. CDR3 sequence: CASSSGSVNTGELFF. The CDR3 DNA reads TGTGCCAGCAGCTCCGGGTCAGTGAACACCGGGGAGCTGTTTTTT.

J is TRBJ2-5 and V is TRBV19, with 8 nucleotides matching TRBD1. The length of the CDR3 is 13 residues. V dropped 6 bases and J dropped 3; count of bases not matched to a gene: 3. The V gene's germline CDR1 is LNHDA and CDR2 SQIVND (reference sequence). The CDR3 DNA reads TGTGCCAGTAGAGACAGGGGAGAAGAGACCCAGTACTTC. Translation gives CASRDRGEETQYF.

The chain employs TRBV19 and TRBJ1-1; D not resolved. The germline gives CDR1 LNHDA, CDR2 SQIVND (reference sequence). Trimming took off 3 bases at V and 2 bases at J, with 10 bases between the two ends. The CDR3 consists of 14 residues. For the CDR3, the DNA is TGTGCCAGTAGTATGGTCAGGCAAAACACTGAAGCTTTCTTT. This encodes CASSMVRQNTEAFF.

This clone was detected once. The chain recombines TRBV5-4 with TRBJ2-3; D might be TRBD2 (5 bases). The V gene's germline CDR1 is SGHNT and CDR2 YYREEE (reference sequence). V was shortened by 4 bases and J by 3 bases, with 12 bases between the two germline ends. The CDR3 contains 14 residues. The CDR3 loop reads CASSPDFFTDTQYF. Written as DNA, the CDR3 is TGTGCCAGCAGCCCGGACTTTTTTACAGATACGCAGTATTTT.

The chain is built from TRBV4-1 and TRBJ2-1; 9 bases are a match to TRBD1. This CDR3 contains 16 residues. The V segment lost 1 base and the J segment 10 bases; nucleotides outside the gene matches: 11. Germline CDR1 MGHRA, CDR2 YSYEKL. The CDR3 sequence: CASSQAWDRDGMEQFF. The CDR3 DNA is TGCGCCAGCAGCCAAGCTTGGGACAGGGATGGCATGGAGCAGTTCTTC.

The rearrangement links TRBV6-5 to TRBJ2-7; 9 bases align to TRBD1. The germline V gene has CDR1 MNHEY and CDR2 SVGAGI. With 6 bases clipped from V and 4 bases from J, the junction kept 10 bases outside the gene matches. The CDR3 contains 15 residues. CDR3 protein: CASSPGTGPRYEQYF. CDR3 in DNA: TGTGCCAGCAGCCCAGGGACAGGGCCGAGGTACGAGCAGTACTTC.

V usage is TRBV7-8 and J usage is TRBJ1-4; D is perhaps TRBD1 (6 bases). The CDR3 runs 16 residues. With 1 base removed from V and 2 bases from J, the gap between germline ends came to 11 bases. Germline V lookup: CDR1 SGHVS, CDR2 FQNEAQ. The CDR3 sequence is CASSLGAGGTNEKLFF. CDR3 bases: TGTGCCAGCAGCTTAGGGGCGGGGGGCACTAATGAAAAACTGTTTTTT. The complete variable domain, with remaining parts taken from reference TRBV7-8 and TRBJ1-4, reads GAGVSQSPRYKVAKRGQDVALRCDPISGHVSLFWYQQALGQGPEFLTYFQNEAQLDKSGLPSDRFFAERPEGSVSTLKIQRTQQEDSAVYLCASSLGAGGTNEKLFFGSGTQLSVL.

This clone has a handful of counts. This chain links TRBV6-1 with TRBJ2-2, with unresolved D. V lost 2 bases to trimming and J lost 5 bases, with 3 bases between them. This CDR3 region has 12 residues. Germline assignment: CDR1 MNHNS and CDR2 SASEGT. CDR3 residues: CASSESTGELFF. DNA of the CDR3: TGTGCCAGCAGTGAATCGACCGGGGAGCTGTTTTTT.

The chain recombines TRBV9 with TRBJ1-2; TRBD1 matches at 10 bases. With V trimmed by 6 bases and J by 3 bases, 8 bases remained unmatched. Germline V gives CDR1 SGDLS, CDR2 YYNGEE. CDR3 length equals 15 residues. CDR3 in DNA: TGTGCCAGCACTCAAACCGGGACAGGGGACTATGGCTACACCTTC. Its protein is CASTQTGTGDYGYTF.

The chain has TRBV10-3 and TRBJ1-1, with D possibly matching TRBD1 (5 bases). The CDR3 is 16 residues long. Germline loops: CDR1 ENHRY, CDR2 SYGVKD. The V end was cut by 2 bases, the J end by 7 bases, with 20 bases between. This CDR3 is CAISEIPTGAGGEAFF. The CDR3 DNA reads as TGTGCCATCAGTGAGATACCTACAGGAGCCGGCGGTGAAGCTTTCTTT.